A selection of T cell receptor beta chains follows, all from one sample in a study of T cell responses to AZD1222 COVID-19 vaccine. Generated by immunoSEQ multiplex PCR, the TCRdb table keeps only in-frame clones and is missing some. The sample records 70,000 or so clones, about nine tenths being singletons. The sequences come from peripheral blood, collected on day 0 of AZD1222 vaccination. The receptors here all came from an adult in good health. The CDR3 runs from the conserved cysteine through the conserved F or W. D genes are given only for firm matches. A clone size is listed for some rows: how often the clone was seen (once, few, many), or a class if it is expanded.

TRBV6-5	TRBJ1-4	-	-	TGTGCCAGCCCGGGGTCTGGGGAAAAACTGTTTTTT	CASPGSGEKLFF
TRBV30	TRBJ1-3	-	-	TGTGCCTGGAGTGTAGGAAACACCATATATTTT	CAWSVGNTIYF
TRBV5-1	TRBJ1-4	-	TRBD1	TGCGCCAGCAGCCGGGAGGGGGCAGCCACAACTAATGAAAAACTGTTTTTT	CASSREGAATTNEKLFF
TRBV9	TRBJ1-2	once	-	TGTGCCAGCAGCTATTCTGGGGACGACAACTATGGCTACACCTTC	CASSYSGDDNYGYTF
TRBV10-1	TRBJ2-2	-	TRBD2	TGCGCCACCGGGACTAGCGGAAACACCGGGGAGCTGTTTTTT	CATGTSGNTGELFF
TRBV5-1	TRBJ2-3	-	-	TGCGCCAGCAGCGATGACGGGGCAGATACGCAGTATTTT	CASSDDGADTQYF
TRBV5-5	TRBJ1-4	-	-	TGTGCCAGCAGCTTTGACGTGGCTAGGGCTAATGAAAAACTGTTTTTT	CASSFDVARANEKLFF
TRBV18	TRBJ2-7	-	-	TGTGCCAGCTCACCACAGGGCTCCACCACGTACGAGCAGTACTTC	CASSPQGSTTYEQYF
TRBV27	TRBJ1-1	-	-	TGTGCCAGCAGTTTATATGGGGTCAGCACTGAAGCTTTCTTT	CASSLYGVSTEAFF
TRBV6-1	TRBJ1-5	-	-	TGTGCCAGCAGTGAAGGCTACAGTCCTAATCAGCCCCAGCATTTT	CASSEGYSPNQPQHF
TRBV6-5	TRBJ2-1	-	-	TGTGCCAGCAGTTACAGGGGCTCTGATGAGCAGTTCTTC	CASSYRGSDEQFF
TRBV5-1	TRBJ1-1	-	-	TGCGCCAGCAGCTTGGGGTTTAACACTGAAGCTTTCTTT	CASSLGFNTEAFF
TRBV7-2	TRBJ2-1	-	TRBD1	TGTGCCAGCAGCTTAAGGACAGGGTACAACAATGAGCAGTTCTTC	CASSLRTGYNNEQFF
TRBV19	TRBJ2-2	-	-	TGTGCCAGTAGTATTGTGTCGAGGGGCGCCGGGGAGCTGTTTTTT	CASSIVSRGAGELFF
TRBV5-1	TRBJ1-1	-	-	TGCGCCAGCAGCTTGCATTTCCAAAATACTGAAGCTTTCTTT	CASSLHFQNTEAFF
TRBV3-1/TRBV3-2	TRBJ1-2	-	-	TGTGCCAGCAGCCGCGGAGCCGCCCATGGCTACACCTTC	CASSRGAAHGYTF
TRBV3-1/TRBV3-2	TRBJ1-1	-	-	TGTGCCAGCAGCCAAGCCGGGTCAGGGAGGACTGAAGCTTTCTTT	CASSQAGSGRTEAFF
TRBV11-1	TRBJ1-6	-	-	TGTGCCAGCAGCTTAAGGGAGGCATCTAATTCACCCCTCCACTTT	CASSLREASNSPLHF
TRBV29-1	TRBJ1-2	once	-	TGCAGCGTTGCCAACTCAGGGAGAGAATATGGCTACACCTTC	CSVANSGREYGYTF
TRBV30	TRBJ1-1	-	-	TGTGCCTGGAGTGTCGATCGAGCTTTCTTT	CAWSVDRAFF
TRBV10-3	TRBJ2-1	-	TRBD2	TGTGCCATCAGTGAGTCGACTAGCGGGGCGAATGAGCAGTTCTTC	CAISESTSGANEQFF
TRBV11-3	TRBJ1-3	-	-	TGTGCCAGCAGCCTTGGGACTGGAAACACCATATATTTT	CASSLGTGNTIYF
TRBV5-6	TRBJ2-1	-	-	TGTGCCAGCAGCTTGTTGCAATACAATGAGCAGTTCTTC	CASSLLQYNEQFF
TRBV3-1/TRBV3-2	TRBJ1-2	-	-	TGTGCCAGCAGCCAGCGGGGGAATTCCTTCTCCTTC	CASSQRGNSFSF
TRBV19	TRBJ2-2	-	-	TGTGCCAGTAGTATAGGACCAAGTAACACCGGGGAGCTGTTTTTT	CASSIGPSNTGELFF
TRBV2	TRBJ1-1	-	TRBD1	TGTGCCAGAACGACAGGGGTAGGGACTGAAGCTTTCTTT	CARTTGVGTEAFF
TRBV10-3	TRBJ2-3	-	-	TGTGCCATCAGTGAGGTCCCAGGGGCGAAGCCAGATACGCAGTATTTT	CAISEVPGAKPDTQYF
TRBV4-3	TRBJ2-7	few	TRBD1	TGCGCCAGCAGCGCCCTGACAGGGGGCCACTACGAGCAGTACTTC	CASSALTGGHYEQYF
TRBV19	TRBJ1-1	-	-	TGTGCCAGTGCAGACGTTCCGGGCCTCAGCACTGAAGCTTTCTTT	CASADVPGLSTEAFF
TRBV9	TRBJ1-2	many	-	TGTGCCAGCAGCGTAGCTGGCAGCACCTATGGCTACACCTTC	CASSVAGSTYGYTF
TRBV19	TRBJ1-2	-	TRBD1	TGTGCCAGTAGTATAACCCCAGGGGGCGCCTATGGCTACACCTTC	CASSITPGGAYGYTF
TRBV9	TRBJ1-3	few	-	TGTGCCAGCAGCGTTAGGGGGACTGCCGACACCATATATTTT	CASSVRGTADTIYF